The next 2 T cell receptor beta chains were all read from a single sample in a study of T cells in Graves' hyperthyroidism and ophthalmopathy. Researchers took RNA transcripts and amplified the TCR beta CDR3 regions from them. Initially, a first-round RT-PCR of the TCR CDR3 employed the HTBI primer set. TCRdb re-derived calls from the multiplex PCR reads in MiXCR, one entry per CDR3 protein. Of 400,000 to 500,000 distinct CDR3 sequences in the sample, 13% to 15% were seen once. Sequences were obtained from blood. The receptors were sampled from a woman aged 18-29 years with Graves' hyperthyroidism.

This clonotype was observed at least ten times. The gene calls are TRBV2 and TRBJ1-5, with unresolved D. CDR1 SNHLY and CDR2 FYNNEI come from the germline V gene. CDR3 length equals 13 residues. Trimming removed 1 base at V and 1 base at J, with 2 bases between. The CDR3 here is CASSEVSNQPQHF. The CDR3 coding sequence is TGTGCCAGCAGTGAAGTAAGCAATCAGCCCCAGCATTTT.

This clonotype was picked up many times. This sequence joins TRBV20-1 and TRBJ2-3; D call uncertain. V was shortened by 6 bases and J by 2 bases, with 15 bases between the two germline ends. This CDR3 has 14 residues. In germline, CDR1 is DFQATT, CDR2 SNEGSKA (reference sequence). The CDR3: CSAPPGQNTDTQYF. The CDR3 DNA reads TGCAGTGCGCCACCGGGCCAGAACACAGATACGCAGTATTTT.